A single sample is the source of the 24 T cell receptor beta chains below, sequenced in a study of blood T cell repertoires in COVID-19. Repertoires were generated with immunoSEQ multiplex PCR, while TCRdb's copy carries only in-frame clones and drops some. This table has 200,000 to 250,000 clones, approximately 86% appearing once. The source material was PBMCs or T cells enriched from blood (not recorded which). These receptors were collected from a woman in her 30s who had been exposed to COVID-19.

V is TRBV27 and J is TRBJ1-6; a possible D gene is TRBD1 (5 bases). V lost 5 bases to trimming and J lost 10 bases, with 21 bases between them. The germline V gene has CDR1 MNHEY and CDR2 SMNVEV (reference sequence). The CDR3 sequence is 16 residues long. CDR3: CASSRAGLSSWSPLHF. DNA for the CDR3: TGTGCCAGCAGTCGGGCAGGGTTGTCCTCTTGGTCACCCCTCCACTTT.

The V and J genes are TRBV27 and TRBJ1-1; D ambiguous. Deletions cut 6 bases from V and 2 bases from J, with 19 bases between. This CDR3 has 16 amino acids. From germline, CDR1 is MNHEY and CDR2 SMNVEV (reference sequence). CDR3 loop: CASSIIGLASNTEAFF. The CDR3 bases are TGTGCCAGCAGCATAATAGGACTGGCGTCTAACACTGAAGCTTTCTTT.

The chain combines TRBV29-1 with TRBJ1-2, with 8 positions matching TRBD1. Germline V gives CDR1 SQVTM, CDR2 ANQGSEA. Germline trimming cut 1 base from V and 3 bases from J; bases unmatched to any gene: 7. CDR3 length equals 15 residues. This CDR3 reads CSVEVPSGGYYGYTF. DNA for the CDR3: TGCAGCGTTGAAGTTCCCTCAGGGGGCTACTATGGCTACACCTTC.

The chain couples TRBV7-3 to TRBJ1-6, with a weak D call TRBD1 (6 bases). Germline CDR1 is SGHTA and CDR2 is FQGTGA. V lost 1 base, J lost 10 bases, and 14 bases lay in between. The length of the CDR3 is 15 residues. The CDR3 here is CASSLNGQGNSPLHF. DNA for the CDR3: TGTGCCAGCAGCTTAAACGGTCAGGGGAACTCACCCCTCCACTTT.

V usage is TRBV27 and J usage is TRBJ2-2; tentatively, D is TRBD1 (6 bases). Trimming left V 2 bases short and J 8 bases short, with 9 bases between. The germline gives CDR1 MNHEY, CDR2 SMNVEV (reference sequence). There are 13 residues in the CDR3. CDR3 nucleotides: TGTGCCAGCAGTTTAACAGGGCTGGGGGAGCTGTTTTTT. Protein sequence: CASSLTGLGELFF.

There are a few counts of this clone. The V call is TRBV4-1, the J call TRBJ1-3, with D uncertain. This CDR3 region has 17 residues. Germline lookup yields CDR1 MGHRA and CDR2 YSYEKL. Trimming left V 2 bases short and J 0 bases short, with 14 bases between. The CDR3 DNA is TGCGCCAGCAGCCAATCTGAGTTCTCCAACTCTGGAAACACCATATATTTT. It codes for CASSQSEFSNSGNTIYF.

The chain links TRBV20-1 to TRBJ1-2, with D maybe TRBD1 (5 bases). Trimming left V 3 bases short and J 5 bases short, with 16 bases between. Germline-derived CDR1 and CDR2 are DFQATT and SNEGSKA (reference sequence). CDR3 length equals 14 residues. In nucleotides, the CDR3 is TGCAGTGCTAGTTACGGGGGATTTGGATATGGCTACACCTTC. It specifies CSASYGGFGYGYTF.

This chain joins TRBV9 and TRBJ1-4, with D hard to call. The CDR3 sequence is 12 residues long. Trimming pared 3 bases from V and 7 bases from J, leaving 7 bases between. Germline V gene data show CDR1 as SGDLS and CDR2 as YYNGEE. The CDR3 is CASSAGGEKLFF. CDR3 in DNA: TGTGCCAGCAGCGCCGGAGGTGAAAAACTGTTTTTT.

The chain recombines TRBV2 with TRBJ2-7; the match to TRBD2 covers 9 bases. The CDR3 runs to 15 residues. The germline gives CDR1 SNHLY, CDR2 FYNNEI. After removal of 3 bases from V and 3 bases from J, the junction contained 6 bases not matched to a gene. In DNA, the CDR3 is TGTGCCAGCAGTGAGAGCGGGGGGCTTTACTACGAGCAGTACTTC. Encoded protein: CASSESGGLYYEQYF. Using reference TRBV2 and TRBJ2-7 for the parts outside the CDR3, the full variable domain is EPEVTQTPSHQVTQMGQEVILRCVPISNHLYFYWYRQILGQKVEFLVSFYNNEISEKSEIFDDQFSVERPDGSNFTLKIRSTKLEDSAMYFCASSESGGLYYEQYFGPGTRLTVT.

This clone was counted between two and nine times. The chain joins TRBV3-1 (or the pseudogene TRBV3-2) to TRBJ1-2; 7 bases map to TRBD1. The CDR3 is made up of 15 amino acids. Looked up from germline, CDR1 is LGHDT and CDR2 is YNNKEL (reference sequence). V shed 1 base and J 5 bases; nucleotides not matched to a gene: 7. CDR3 sequence (DNA): TGTGCCAGCAGCCAAGCAGGGGGGTCTGGTTATGGCTACACCTTC. Its protein is CASSQAGGSGYGYTF.

This clone was counted a few times. The rearrangement joins TRBV7-9 to TRBJ2-7; possibly TRBD1 for D (7 bases). The CDR3 loop spans 14 amino acids. Per germline, CDR1 SEHNR and CDR2 FQNEAQ (reference sequence). The germline V and J ends were trimmed by 3 bases and 2 bases, with 11 bases remaining between them. The CDR3 DNA sequence: TGTGCCAGCAGCTTCCAGGGGGGACCCTACGAGCAGTACTTC. This sequence encodes CASSFQGGPYEQYF.

The rearrangement links TRBV1 to TRBJ2-7; TRBD2 was called by the table and not checked on the DNA. TRBV1 is tagged as a pseudogene. The CDR3 is made up of 17 amino acids. The CDR3: CTSSQGHPSHHLLEQYF. In DNA, the CDR3 is TGCACCAGCAGCCAAGGTCACCCTAGCCACCACTTACTCGAGCAGTACTTC.

The chain uses TRBV14 and TRBJ2-1; TRBD2 matches 7 bases. This CDR3 contains 15 residues. Germline V gene sequence: CDR1 SGHDN, CDR2 FVKESK. Losses at the gene ends were 1 base for V and 3 bases for J; bases not matched to a gene: 3. This CDR3 reads CASSQGDYYYNEQFF. For the CDR3, the DNA is TGTGCCAGCAGCCAAGGGGACTACTACTACAATGAGCAGTTCTTC.

This sequence joins TRBV24-1 and TRBJ1-4, with D perhaps TRBD1 (5 bases). CDR1 KGHDR and CDR2 SFDVKD come from the germline V gene. The CDR3 totals 15 residues. V was pared by 3 bases and J by 4 bases, with 11 bases between. CDR3 protein: CATSDARVDNEKLFF. DNA for the CDR3: TGTGCCACCAGTGATGCCAGGGTCGATAATGAAAAACTGTTTTTT.

This clone was seen a few times. This chain links TRBV19 with TRBJ1-1; 8 bases agree with TRBD1. Germline assignment: CDR1 LNHDA and CDR2 SQIVND (reference sequence). Losses at the gene ends were 5 bases for V and 4 bases for J; bases not matched to a gene: 9. This CDR3 has 15 amino acids. The CDR3 nucleotides read TGTGCCAGTAGTCCGGACAGGGTCGGTCCCACTGAAGCTTTCTTT. It is translated as CASSPDRVGPTEAFF.

This chain uses TRBV28 with TRBJ2-3, with 9 bases that match TRBD1. Germline assignment: CDR1 MDHEN and CDR2 SYDVKM. CDR3 length equals 16 residues. J was trimmed by 0 bases and V by 5 bases; bases with no gene match: 6. The CDR3 region is CASSPEQGASTDTQYF. CDR3 DNA sequence: TGTGCCAGCAGTCCAGAACAGGGGGCTAGCACAGATACGCAGTATTTT.

This clone has more than one count but fewer than ten. V and J are TRBV5-1 and TRBJ2-7; D ambiguous. The CDR3 length is 13 residues. V was clipped by 1 base and J by 5 bases, with 10 bases between them. CDR1 SGHRS and CDR2 YFSETQ come from the germline V gene. For the CDR3, the DNA is TGCGCCAGCAGCTTGCTGTTCTCAGACGAGCAGTACTTC. It yields the protein CASSLLFSDEQYF.

The chain joins TRBV19 to TRBJ2-1; TRBD2 aligns across 14 bases. Germline loops: CDR1 LNHDA, CDR2 SQIVND (reference sequence). The CDR3 loop spans 18 amino acids. The V and J ends lost 4 bases and 0 bases, in that order; junction bases with no gene match: 5. The CDR3 DNA reads as TGTGCCAGTAGTACAGGACTAGCGGGGGGAAGCTCCTACAATGAGCAGTTCTTC. Translating it yields CASSTGLAGGSSYNEQFF.

The chain employs TRBV5-6 and TRBJ2-1, with D perhaps matching TRBD2 (6 bases). Trimming took 0 bases from V and 12 from J, leaving 13 bases between them. CDR3 length: 13 residues. Germline V CDR1 and CDR2: SGHDT, YYEEEE. In DNA, the CDR3 is TGTGCCAGCAGCTTGGCGGGGGTTCGAGGGCAGTTCTTC. Translation gives CASSLAGVRGQFF.

The chain has TRBV30 and TRBJ1-1; 8 positions agree with TRBD1. The germline V gene encodes CDR1 GTSNPN and CDR2 SVGIG (reference sequence). The CDR3 length is 13 residues. V lost 2 bases to trimming and J lost 4 bases; unmatched junction nucleotides: 3. The CDR3 nucleotides are TGTGCCTGGAGTAATACAGGGGGCACTGAAGCTTTCTTT. It translates to CAWSNTGGTEAFF.

The rearrangement uses TRBV6-5 and TRBJ1-2, with 9 bases aligning to TRBD1. CDR1 MNHEY and CDR2 SVGAGI come from the germline V gene. V shed 0 bases and J 4 bases; nucleotides not matched to a gene: 6. The CDR3 is 16 amino acids. The CDR3 spells CASSYSSTGGAYGYTF. DNA for the CDR3: TGTGCCAGCAGTTACTCGTCGACAGGGGGGGCCTATGGCTACACCTTC.

This clone was detected once. V usage is TRBV5-5 and J usage is TRBJ1-4; TRBD1 matches at 7 bases. In germline, CDR1 is SGHKS, CDR2 YYEKEE (reference sequence). The CDR3 is made up of 15 amino acids. V was clipped by 0 bases and J by 9 bases; unmatched bases: 8. The CDR3 DNA reads as TGTGCCAGCAGCTTGGGCGACAGGGTGTTCCAAAAACTGTTTTTT. Its protein product is CASSLGDRVFQKLFF. Full variable domain (outside the CDR3, taken from reference TRBV5-5 and TRBJ1-4): DAGVTQSPTHLIKTRGQQVTLRCSPISGHKSVSWYQQVLGQGPQFIFQYYEKEERGRGNFPDRFSARQFPNYSSELNVNALLLGDSALYLCASSLGDRVFQKLFFGSGTQLSVL.

This chain uses TRBV3-1 (or the pseudogene TRBV3-2) with TRBJ2-5; 12 bases fit TRBD2. Germline-derived CDR1 and CDR2 are LGHDT and YNNKEL (reference sequence). The CDR3 totals 16 residues. Trimming at V came to 6 bases and at J to 6 bases, leaving 11 bases not matched to a gene. The chain's CDR3 is CASSPASGGASKTQYF. The CDR3 nucleotides are TGTGCCAGCAGTCCCGCTAGCGGGGGGGCCTCCAAGACCCAGTACTTC.

This clone was observed a single time. This chain connects TRBV5-5 to TRBJ2-6; TRBD1 is a possible D gene (5 bases). The CDR3 sequence is 16 residues long. Trimming stripped 2 bases from V and 0 bases from J, with 9 bases between. In germline, CDR1 is SGHKS, CDR2 YYEKEE (reference sequence). For the CDR3, the DNA is TGTGCCAGCAGCTTATGGGGCCTCTCTGGGGCCAACGTCCTGACTTTC. Encoded protein: CASSLWGLSGANVLTF.